The entry below describes one T cell receptor beta chain. What it binds is not known. This entry comes from a study of shared clonotypes between healthy human individuals. Whole-study findings and limits: Estimated richness values were generally larger in naive subsets than in memory subsets.

The CDR3 contains 14 residues. V was pared by 3 bases and J by 6 bases, with 8 bases of the junction left unmatched. Germline V gives CDR1 GTSNPN, CDR2 SVGIG (reference sequence). Every immunoSEQ plate was one replicate of a subset's evenly spread DNA. Authors' processing steps: Filtering differed for immunoSEQ, which gave only junction sequences without quality scores. Clones were read by immunoSEQ multiplex PCR, and TCRdb kept only the in-frame ones, dropping some. V and J calls and clone size are copied from that table; D and trimming were computed from the DNA. This sample has under 1,100,000 clones; about 77% occur once, and the top ten carry about 1.5%.

This chain joins TRBV30 and TRBJ2-5; TRBD1 agrees at 9 bases. The TCR originated in a man younger than 35 in good health. The sample taken for sequencing was memory CD4+ T cells sorted from blood. As for subset: CD45RA-negative fraction. CDR3 DNA: TGTGCCTGGAGCCAGACAGGGGGTAAAAAGACCCAGTACTTC. As protein: CAWSQTGGKKTQYF.